The TCR beta chain described here comes from a study of monozygotic twins with inflammatory bowel disease. Study-wide results and caveats: Repertoire similarity matched across concordant and discordant twins, perhaps owing to limited power.

As concerns this clonotype: Its antigen remains unidentified.

Each TCR library used 3,000 to 3,500 ng of total RNA. UMIs containing a 6-nucleotide sample barcode were added via template switching. TCRdb reprocessed the 5' RACE reads and keeps a single row for each CDR3 protein, giving no DNA. Its table records some 150,000 distinct CDR3 sequences. The sample taken for sequencing was blood. The sequence was collected from a human donor with ulcerative colitis or Crohn's disease, or a healthy co-twin of an affected twin (not recorded which).

CDR3 region: CASSQERWETQYF. The V call is TRBV3-1, the J call TRBJ2-5. Looked up from germline, CDR1 is LGHDT and CDR2 is YNNKEL (reference sequence). The CDR3 is 13 residues long.